This T cell receptor beta chain is from a study of T cells in Graves' hyperthyroidism and ophthalmopathy. Study details: Initial diagnosis, before any treatment, was when peripheral blood was collected.

CDR3 size: 14 residues. Germline V CDR1 and CDR2: SGHRS, YFSETQ. Germline trimming cut 6 bases from V and 5 bases from J; bases unmatched to any gene: 8. This clonotype was counted only a few times. The TCR beta CDR3 regions underwent amplification using RNA transcripts as the source. The primer set for the first-round RT-PCR of the TCR CDR3 was HTBI. One entry per CDR3 protein results from TCRdb running MiXCR on the multiplex PCR reads. The profile covers over 250,000 distinct CDR3 sequences, with roughly 22% appearing a single time and around 64% taken by the ten largest. Sequenced material: blood. The chain carries TRBV5-1 and TRBJ2-1, with TRBD2 matching 7 bases. This receptor was obtained from a man under 40 with Graves' ophthalmopathy. In nucleotides, the CDR3 is TGCGCCAGCACCCCTTGGGCGGGGGACAATGAGCAGTTCTTC. Its translation is CASTPWAGDNEQFF.